This T cell receptor (beta chain) was sequenced for a study of T cell responses to AZD1222 COVID-19 vaccine. Findings and limits, study-wide: Baseline antibody screening turned up just a handful of seropositive AZD1222 recipients. The donor cohort was predominantly white British with a female majority, and clonal diversity may have been underestimated.

The assay was immunoSEQ multiplex PCR, and TCRdb's table has in-frame clones only and misses some. Here the sample spans around 250,000 clones, more than 85% being singletons. J was trimmed by 7 bases and V by 3 bases; bases with no gene match: 6. Germline assignment: CDR1 SGDLS and CDR2 YYNGEE. This CDR3 region has 14 residues. The sample holds one count of this clone. Its antigen remains unidentified. The clonotype was recovered from an adult in good health. This sample comprised peripheral blood, obtained on day 0 of AZD1222 vaccination. The chain uses TRBV9 and TRBJ1-5, with TRBD1 identical over 8 bases. CDR3 nucleotides: TGTGCCAGCAGCGGCACAGGGGGACTACAGCCCCAGCATTTT. The encoded protein is CASSGTGGLQPQHF.